The T cell receptor beta chain described here comes from a study of CD8+ T cells in alopecia areata. Whole-study context: Tofacitinib therapy took 6 to 18 months; 6 months off drug came after. Severity of treated patients was scored by affected scalp percentage. General observations from the study: It was lesional scalp, especially alopecia totalis/universalis, that showed higher clonality than normal scalp.

Treatment specified: oral pan-JAK inhibitor, 5-10 mg twice daily. Extraction and reverse transcription of RNA yielded cDNA as the sequencing template. Data came from immunoSEQ multiplex PCR; TCRdb stores just in-frame clones and leaves some out. The sample has more than 130,000 clones; roughly 82% are singletons. This clone was recorded once. Its antigen is undetermined. The same CDR3 is also encoded by other DNA sequences in this sample. The starting material was CD8+ T cells sorted from blood, obtained at week 4, from a patient treated with tofacitinib. This TCR came from a human donor with alopecia areata.

DNA of the CDR3: TGTGCCAGCAGCCTCACTAGCGGGGGGGCTAAGGATACGCAGTATTTT. Its protein product is CASSLTSGGAKDTQYF. The V and J genes are TRBV7-9 and TRBJ2-3; TRBD2 matches 13 bases. This CDR3 has 16 residues. Germline loops: CDR1 SEHNR, CDR2 FQNEAQ (reference sequence). With 5 bases clipped from V and 6 bases from J, the junction kept 8 bases outside the gene matches.